This is a list of T cell receptor beta chains from one sample in a study of early T cells in non-severe SARS-CoV-2 infection. TCRdb reanalysed the 5' RACE reads using MiXCR and keeps one entry per CDR3 protein. Here the sample spans tens of thousands of distinct CDR3 sequences, 4.7% being singletons. The sequenced sample consisted of whole blood. The source is an adult who was a healthcare worker with PCR-confirmed SARS-CoV-2 infection or an uninfected control (not recorded which). Both conserved end residues are part of each CDR3. The D gene is left open where the match is weak. Rows give clone size only sometimes, using once, few, many, or a class for an expanded clone.

J gene | clone size | D gene | V gene | CDR3 DNA | CDR3 protein
TRBJ2-7 | - | - | TRBV30 | TGTGCCTGGGTCTCAGGACGGTTTGCCTCCTACGAGCAGTACTTC | CAWVSGRFASYEQYF
TRBJ1-5 | few | - | TRBV28 | TGTGCCAGCAGAGCCGGGACACTAGGGATTAATCAGCCCCAGCATTTT | CASRAGTLGINQPQHF
TRBJ2-2 | few | - | TRBV7-9 | TGTGCCAGCAGCTTGGTGGGACCCAACACCGGGGAGCTGTTTTTT | CASSLVGPNTGELFF
TRBJ2-2 | many | TRBD1 | TRBV2 | TGTGCCAGCAGCGGGACAGGGGCGGCCGGGGAGCTGTTTTTT | CASSGTGAAGELFF
TRBJ2-7 | many | - | TRBV4-3 | TGCGCCAGCAGCCAAGATAGGGTAACTTACGAGCAGTACTTC | CASSQDRVTYEQYF
TRBJ2-3 | few | - | TRBV2 | TGTGCCAGCAACTTAGCAGACCGCACAGATACGCAGTATTTT | CASNLADRTDTQYF
TRBJ2-3 | many | - | TRBV7-9 | TGTGCCAGCAGCTTAGCCGGGCGAGGCACAGATACGCAGTATTTT | CASSLAGRGTDTQYF
TRBJ2-5 | few | - | TRBV19 | TGTGCCAGTAGTATGGGGGCCTCTCTCCAAGAGACCCAGTACTTC | CASSMGASLQETQYF
TRBJ2-1 | many | TRBD2 | TRBV5-1 | TGCGCCAGCAGCTTGGCTGGAGTTAGCGGGCGAAGCTCCTACAATGAGCAGTTCTTC | CASSLAGVSGRSSYNEQFF
TRBJ2-2 | few | TRBD2 | TRBV7-9 | TGTGCCAGCAGCCCCAGTAGCGGGGGGGCCACCGGGGAGCTGTTTTTT | CASSPSSGGATGELFF
TRBJ2-5 | many | - | TRBV12-3/TRBV12-4 | TGTGCCAGCAGTTCCTTTCAAGAGACCCAGTACTTC | CASSSFQETQYF
TRBJ1-1 | - | - | TRBV20-1 | TGCAGTGCTAGAGGTCCGGGGGCGAACACTGAAGCTTTCTTT | CSARGPGANTEAFF
TRBJ1-2 | many | - | TRBV20-1 | TGCAGTGCTCTCCCGTCTACAGAAACTAACTATGGCTACACCTTC | CSALPSTETNYGYTF
TRBJ2-2 | - | TRBD1 | TRBV10-1 | TGCGCCAGCAGTGTCGGGACAGGGATGAACACCGGGGAGCTGTTTTTT | CASSVGTGMNTGELFF
TRBJ1-3 | many | - | TRBV20-1 | TGCAGTGCTAGTGATCAGGACCAGTCTGGAAACACCATATATTTT | CSASDQDQSGNTIYF
TRBJ2-7 | few | - | TRBV6-5 | TGTGCCAGCAGTTACTCGCCCCAGGACTACGAGCAGTACTTC | CASSYSPQDYEQYF
TRBJ2-3 | many | - | TRBV20-1 | TGCAGTGCTACAGGGTCAGATACGCAGTATTTT | CSATGSDTQYF
TRBJ2-5 | many | - | TRBV7-9 | TGTGCCAGCAGTTATTATGAGACCCAGTACTTC | CASSYYETQYF
TRBJ2-1 | many | - | TRBV20-1 | TGCAGTGCTAAGCGGCAGGTCTCCTACAATGAGCAGTTCTTC | CSAKRQVSYNEQFF
TRBJ2-7 | - | TRBD1 | TRBV7-2 | TGTGCCAGCAGCCATACCAGATACCCCGCCGGGACAGCCCCTTACGAGCAGTACTTC | CASSHTRYPAGTAPYEQYF
TRBJ2-3 | few | - | TRBV7-2 | TGTGCCAGCAGCTTTTATGCAGATACGCAGTATTTT | CASSFYADTQYF
TRBJ2-2 | many | - | TRBV24-1 | TGTGCCACCAGTGATGTGGACAGTACGAACACCGGGGAGCTGTTTTTT | CATSDVDSTNTGELFF
TRBJ1-3 | - | - | TRBV29-1 | TGCAGCGGTGTAGGACAGAACTCTGGAAACACCATATATTTT | CSGVGQNSGNTIYF
TRBJ2-1 | few | - | TRBV9 | TGTGCCAGCGGGCTTAACTCCTACAATGAGCAGTTCTTC | CASGLNSYNEQFF
TRBJ2-7 | - | TRBD1 | TRBV18 | TGTGCCAGCTCGCCCGGGACAGCATCCTACGAGCAGTACTTC | CASSPGTASYEQYF
TRBJ1-1 | few | - | TRBV30 | TGTGCCTGGAGTGAGGACAGTAACACTGAAGCTTTCTTT | CAWSEDSNTEAFF
TRBJ1-4 | few | - | TRBV28 | TGTGCCAGCAGTTCCGGCCAGGGTCGTGAAAAACTGTTTTTT | CASSSGQGREKLFF
TRBJ2-1 | few | TRBD2 | TRBV20-1 | TGCAGTGCTAGGAGGGGACTAACGGTCAATGAGCAGTTCTTC | CSARRGLTVNEQFF
TRBJ2-3 | few | TRBD2 | TRBV11-2 | TGTGCCAGCAGCTCACTAGCGGGGGGCACAGATACGCAGTATTTT | CASSSLAGGTDTQYF
TRBJ2-7 | few | TRBD1 | TRBV3-1 | TGTGCCAGCAGCCACACAGGGGAAACCTACGAGCAGTACTTC | CASSHTGETYEQYF
TRBJ2-3 | few | TRBD2 | TRBV7-8 | TGTGCCACCGCGGGAGGACGAGATACGCAGTATTTT | CATAGGRDTQYF
TRBJ2-1 | - | - | TRBV3-2 | TGTGCCAGCAGCCAAGATCAGGGGGGTTACAATGAGCAGTTCTTC | CASSQDQGGYNEQFF
TRBJ2-7 | few | - | TRBV6-6 | TGTGCCAGCAGCCCCCCGGCGTCGGGGTCCTACGAGCAGTACTTC | CASSPPASGSYEQYF
TRBJ1-4 | few | - | TRBV4-3 | TGCGCCAGCAGCCAAGATAACGGTGGGGCAGGGTTTGAAAAACTGTTTTTT | CASSQDNGGAGFEKLFF
TRBJ2-5 | few | - | TRBV7-8 | TGTGCCAGCAGCCCCCTAAACAGGAGGGAAGAGACCCAGTACTTC | CASSPLNRREETQYF
TRBJ1-4 | many | TRBD1 | TRBV18 | TGTGCCAGCTCACCACCGGGACAGAGAAATGAAAAACTGTTTTTT | CASSPPGQRNEKLFF
TRBJ2-2 | few | - | TRBV10-3 | TGTGCCATCAGTGGCGTGGGAGCGAACACCGGGGAGCTGTTTTTT | CAISGVGANTGELFF